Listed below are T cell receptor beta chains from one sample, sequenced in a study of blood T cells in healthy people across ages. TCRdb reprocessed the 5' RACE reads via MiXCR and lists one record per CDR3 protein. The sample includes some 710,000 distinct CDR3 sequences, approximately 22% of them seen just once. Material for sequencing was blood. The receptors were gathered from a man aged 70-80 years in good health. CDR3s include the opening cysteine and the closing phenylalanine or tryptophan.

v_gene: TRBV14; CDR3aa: CAGSQVGGTRTDTQYF
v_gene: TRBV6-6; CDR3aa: CASSRGREGEKLFF
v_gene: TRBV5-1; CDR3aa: CASSLGQGDQPQHF
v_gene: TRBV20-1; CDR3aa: CSARLSTGGKDTQYF
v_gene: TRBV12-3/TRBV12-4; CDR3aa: CASSPDRVNEQYF
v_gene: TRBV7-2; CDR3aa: CASKIAVSSYNEQFF
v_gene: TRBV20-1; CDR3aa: CSAREGLKETQYF
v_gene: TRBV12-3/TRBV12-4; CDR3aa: CASSFREGTEAFF
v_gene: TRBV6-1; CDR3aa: CASSVGRVAYNSPLHF
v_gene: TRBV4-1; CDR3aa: CASSPWDNANSGANVLTF
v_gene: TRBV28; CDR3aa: CASSTGQYSGNTIYF
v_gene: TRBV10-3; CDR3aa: CAISELAARETQYF
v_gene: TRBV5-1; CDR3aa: CASSPQTSGVTYEQYF
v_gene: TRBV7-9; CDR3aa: CASSPKNEQFF
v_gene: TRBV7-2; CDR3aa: CASSFGGNANIQYF
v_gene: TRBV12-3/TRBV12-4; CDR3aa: CASSLDLRWGEQYF
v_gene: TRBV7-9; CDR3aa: CASSLTSQKLFF
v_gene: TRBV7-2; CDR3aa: CASNQLAGGGNEQFF
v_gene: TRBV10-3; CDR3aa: CAISPGAGDYGYTF
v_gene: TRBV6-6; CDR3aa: CASKDRGGVDMQYF
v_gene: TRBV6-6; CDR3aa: CASRDSGLATNEKLFF
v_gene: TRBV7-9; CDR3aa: CASSLVASGDEQFF
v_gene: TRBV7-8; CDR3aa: CASSFLGGGGTDTQYF
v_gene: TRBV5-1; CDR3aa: CASSLDTGSTWSPLHF
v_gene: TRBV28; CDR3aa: CASSLDLRQSGANVLTF
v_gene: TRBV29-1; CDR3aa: CSVERLNSGNTIYF
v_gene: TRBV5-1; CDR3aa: CASKLEGGNQPQHF
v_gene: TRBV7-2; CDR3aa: CASSLVGGQKTEAFF
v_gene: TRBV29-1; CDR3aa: CSVGPIGNTIYF
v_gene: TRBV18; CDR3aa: CASSATSPSGTDTQYF
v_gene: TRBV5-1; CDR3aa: CASSLVGYYEQYF
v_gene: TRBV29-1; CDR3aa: CGVRRESNTDTQYF
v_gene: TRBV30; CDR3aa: CAWSPPSGSPDTQYF
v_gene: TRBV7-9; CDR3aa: CASSQQGLRGYTF
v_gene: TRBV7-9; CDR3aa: CASSLGGAGRSGYTF
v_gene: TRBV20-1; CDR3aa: CSAGGETGLETQYF
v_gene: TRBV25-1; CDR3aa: CASNARGGPDTQYF
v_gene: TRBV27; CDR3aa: CASSHSGSDNEQFF
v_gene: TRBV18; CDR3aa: CASSPLEGGQETQYF
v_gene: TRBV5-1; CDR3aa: CASSPSQGQSNTEAFF
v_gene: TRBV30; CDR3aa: CAWSKTGMNTEAFF
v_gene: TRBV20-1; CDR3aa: CSAPPGQSNEKLFF
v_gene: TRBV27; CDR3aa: CASSLRGARIWGANVLTF
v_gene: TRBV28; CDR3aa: CASSPPGGQREFNSPLHF
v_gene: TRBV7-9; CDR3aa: CASSLTQGRGYGYTF
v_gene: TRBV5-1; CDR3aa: CAGSPADRTSEKLFF
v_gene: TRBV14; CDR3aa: CASTLGQQGYTF
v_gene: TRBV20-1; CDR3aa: CSAKRGGIKEQFF
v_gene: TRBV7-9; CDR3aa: CASSPTVTDTQYF
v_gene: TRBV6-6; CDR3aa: CASSRQGSDSPLHF
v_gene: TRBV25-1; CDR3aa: CASSELDSINYGYTF
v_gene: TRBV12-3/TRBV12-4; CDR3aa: CASSPPGLAYNEQFF
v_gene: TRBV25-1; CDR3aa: CASRSPVETEKLFF